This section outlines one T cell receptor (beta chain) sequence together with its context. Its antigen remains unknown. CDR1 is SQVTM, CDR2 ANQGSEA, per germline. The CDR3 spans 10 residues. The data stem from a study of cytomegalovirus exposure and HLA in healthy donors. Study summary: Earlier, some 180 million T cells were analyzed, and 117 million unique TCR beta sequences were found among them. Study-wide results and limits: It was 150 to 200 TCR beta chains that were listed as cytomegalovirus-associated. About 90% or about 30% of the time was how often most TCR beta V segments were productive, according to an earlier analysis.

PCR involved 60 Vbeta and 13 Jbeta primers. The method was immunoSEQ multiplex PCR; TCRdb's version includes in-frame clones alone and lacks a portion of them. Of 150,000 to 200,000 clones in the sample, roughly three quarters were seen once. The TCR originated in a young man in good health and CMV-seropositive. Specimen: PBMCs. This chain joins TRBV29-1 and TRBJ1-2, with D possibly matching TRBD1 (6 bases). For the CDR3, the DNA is TGCCCCGAAGGGGGATATGGCTACACCTTC. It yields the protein CPEGGYGYTF.